The 10 T cell receptor beta chains listed next were all sequenced from one sample in a study of cytomegalovirus exposure and HLA in healthy donors (dated by TCRdb to about 2017). Preparation of the library involved the immunoSEQ multiplex PCR assay. TCRdb took this table from immuneACCESS and kept in-frame rearrangements with V and J called. Such tables lack part of the clones; where checked against another copy, unresolved V genes explain under half of the gap, and the rest is unexplained. Across this sample there are hundreds of thousands of clones, with 80% to 90% seen only once. The ten largest clones represent approximately 0.86% of the sample. Sequencing used PBMCs. The receptors shown here come from a woman aged 18-29 years in good health and CMV-seronegative.

The chain links TRBV2 to TRBJ2-1, with unresolved D. V was pared by 4 bases and J by 7 bases, with 11 bases between. CDR3 length: 13 residues. In germline, CDR1 is SNHLY, CDR2 FYNNEI. The CDR3 DNA sequence: TGTGCCAGCAGTGTTGAACAGTGGAATGAGCAGTTCTTC. Amino acids: CASSVEQWNEQFF.

The rearrangement joins TRBV7-2 to TRBJ2-1; 10 nucleotides line up with TRBD2. With 4 bases clipped from V and 5 bases from J, the junction kept 2 bases outside the gene matches. Germline CDR1 SGHTA, CDR2 FQGNSA. The CDR3 totals 14 residues. CDR3 in amino acids: CASSSLAGDNEQFF. As DNA, the CDR3 is TGTGCCAGCAGCTCGCTAGCGGGGGACAATGAGCAGTTCTTC.

The chain carries TRBV27 and TRBJ1-5; D may be TRBD1 (6 bases). V shed 0 bases and J shed 6 bases, with 12 bases lying between them. This CDR3 contains 15 residues. CDR1 MNHEY and CDR2 SMNVEV come from the germline V gene (reference sequence). The CDR3 loop is CASSLSGGTSQPQHF. The DNA for the CDR3 is TGTGCCAGCAGTTTATCGGGGGGGACAAGTCAGCCCCAGCATTTT.

V is TRBV6-5 and J is TRBJ1-1; D call uncertain. Per the germline V gene, CDR1 is MNHEY and CDR2 is SVGAGI. V was pared by 2 bases and J by 1 base, with 8 bases between. CDR3 length: 14 amino acids. The CDR3 protein is CASSYEEGNTEAFF. The DNA of the CDR3 is TGTGCCAGCAGTTACGAAGAGGGGAACACTGAAGCTTTCTTT.

A word on this clone: Other DNA sequences in this sample translate to the same CDR3. This chain connects TRBV18 to TRBJ1-5, with D uncertain. The ends were cut back, 2 bases at V and 4 bases at J, with 6 bases in the middle. Germline V CDR1 and CDR2: KGHSH, LQKENI. This CDR3 has 13 residues. CDR3 coding DNA: TGTGCCAGCTCACCAGGTCAGAATCAGCCCCAGCATTTT. This codes for CASSPGQNQPQHF.

This clone has more than one count but fewer than ten. CDR3 protein: CATPRGIGANVLTF. The CDR3 DNA is TGTGCCACCCCCCGGGGGATTGGGGCCAACGTCCTGACTTTC. The J gene is TRBJ2-6, the V gene TRBV2, with D tentatively TRBD2 (6 bases). The CDR3 spans 14 residues. Germline V gene sequence: CDR1 SNHLY, CDR2 FYNNEI. V shed 10 bases and J shed 3 bases, with 13 bases lying between them.

A few counts support this clone. The genes are TRBV6-5 and TRBJ2-5, with 10 bases identical to TRBD1. The ends lost 5 bases at V and 10 bases at J; junction bases unmatched: 13. The V gene's germline CDR1 is MNHEY and CDR2 SVGAGI. This CDR3 has 15 amino acids. The CDR3 reads CASSRQGQGHGDQYF. CDR3 coding DNA: TGTGCCAGCAGTCGACAGGGACAGGGGCATGGGGACCAGTACTTC.

The chain joins TRBV18 to TRBJ2-5; 9 positions match TRBD2. Germline V lookup: CDR1 KGHSH, CDR2 LQKENI. The CDR3 sequence is 16 residues long. Trimming cost V 3 bases and J 5 bases; bases outside gene matches: 10. DNA of the CDR3: TGTGCCAGCTCACCCACCGGACTAGCGAGCGGGGAGACCCAGTACTTC. Amino acids: CASSPTGLASGETQYF.

The chain combines TRBV5-6 with TRBJ2-3; D ambiguous. Germline CDR1 reads SGHDT; CDR2 reads YYEEEE. Trimming stripped 4 bases from V and 2 bases from J, with 11 bases between. The CDR3 extends over 14 amino acids. The CDR3 here is CASSRPDFTDTQYF. CDR3 coding DNA: TGTGCCAGCAGCCGCCCAGACTTCACAGATACGCAGTATTTT.

The rearrangement uses TRBV15 and TRBJ2-6, with unresolved D. V shed 0 bases and J shed 0 bases, with 9 bases lying between them. The germline V gene has CDR1 LNHNV and CDR2 YYDKDF (reference sequence). This CDR3 has 17 amino acids. The CDR3 sequence: CATSRESPGSGANVLTF. In DNA, the CDR3 is TGTGCCACCAGCAGAGAAAGCCCAGGCTCTGGGGCCAACGTCCTGACTTTC.